Sequencing of this TCR beta chain was carried out in a study of control samples from healthy donors and cancer patients. Assay: immunoSEQ multiplex PCR; the TCRdb copy retains only in-frame clones and omits some. The data contain about 63,000 clones, about 82% of them singletons. By proportion, this clone is medium-sized. The identical CDR3 is also encoded by other nucleotide sequences in the sample. This CDR3 is built from 13 residues. V lost 3 bases and J lost 0, with 7 bases in between. Germline lookup yields CDR1 SGHRS and CDR2 YFSETQ. The sequencing sample was made of blood. This clonotype was sampled from a middle-aged man in good health. V usage is TRBV5-1 and J usage is TRBJ2-7, with D unresolved. Written as DNA, the CDR3 is TGCGCCAGCAGCTCCGAACTCTCCTACGAGCAGTACTTC. As protein: CASSSELSYEQYF.